A single sample gave rise to the 26 T cell receptor beta chains below, sequenced in a study of blood T cell repertoires in COVID-19. TCRdb keeps only in-frame clones here, not all; method: immunoSEQ multiplex PCR. The table records under 15,000 clones, approximately 91% of them present only once. Source material: peripheral blood. The receptors shown here come from a human donor in a cohort sampled during active COVID-19.

Points on this clone: Relative to the germline gene, one junction end is altered; a read error may explain this. The chain has TRBV7-8 and TRBJ1-1, with TRBD1 matching over 12 bases. The length of the CDR3 is 14 residues. From germline, CDR1 is SGHVS and CDR2 FQNEAQ. This CDR3 is CASSSWGQGAEAFF. DNA for the CDR3: TGTGCCAGCAGCTCGTGGGGACAGGGGGCTGAGGCTTTCTTT.

The chain links TRBV5-7 to TRBJ2-2; D not certain. TRBV5-7 carries the ORF label, with uncertain function. There are 16 residues in the CDR3. V shed 2 bases and J shed 1 base, with 12 bases lying between them. CDR3 in amino acids: CASSLLAIRNTGELFF. CDR3 coding DNA: TGTGCCAGCAGCTTATTAGCTATACGGAACACCGGGGAGCTGTTTTTT.

The chain is built from TRBV5-6 and TRBJ1-5; TRBD1 is a possible D gene (5 bases). From germline, CDR1 is SGHDT and CDR2 YYEEEE. The CDR3 spans 17 residues. Trimming took off 0 bases at V and 4 bases at J, with 17 bases between the two ends. The CDR3 sequence is CASSLEVRETPNQPQHF. The DNA of the CDR3 is TGTGCCAGCAGCTTGGAGGTCAGGGAAACCCCAAATCAGCCCCAGCATTTT.

This chain joins TRBV30 and TRBJ1-4, with D unresolved. Germline loops: CDR1 GTSNPN, CDR2 SVGIG (reference sequence). Trimming removed 1 base from V and 0 bases from J, with 18 bases in between. This CDR3 spans 18 amino acids. The CDR3 region has the DNA TGTGCCTGGAGTGGGAGTCTTCCCTTCCCTGCAACTAATGAAAAACTGTTTTTT. Its protein is CAWSGSLPFPATNEKLFF.

The chain recombines TRBV29-1 with TRBJ2-1; no firm D call. CDR3 size: 12 residues. Trimming shortened V by 4 bases and J by 4 bases, and 8 bases separated the two germline ends. From germline, CDR1 is SQVTM and CDR2 ANQGSEA. This CDR3 reads CSVAGSYNEQFF. The CDR3 region has the DNA TGCAGCGTTGCAGGCAGTTACAATGAGCAGTTCTTC.

This clone showed up just a few times. V and J are TRBV4-2 and TRBJ1-5; D perhaps matches TRBD1 (6 bases). Germline V gene lookup returns CDR1 LGHNA and CDR2 YNFKEQ. Between the trimmed V and J ends, which lost 4 bases and 6 bases, there was a span of 16 bases. This CDR3 comprises 15 residues. The CDR3 sequence: CASSRRGSTAQPQHF. CDR3 in DNA: TGTGCCAGCAGCCGCAGGGGCTCGACCGCTCAGCCCCAGCATTTT.

The V gene is TRBV5-1, the J gene TRBJ1-3; D unclear. The CDR3 runs to 13 residues. V was shortened by 5 bases and J by 4 bases, with 10 bases between the two germline ends. CDR1 is SGHRS and CDR2 is YFSETQ in the germline V gene. The CDR3 DNA follows: TGCGCCAGCAGAAACAGTGAAGGAAACACCATATATTTT. Translating it yields CASRNSEGNTIYF.

The chain carries TRBV6-5 and TRBJ2-2; D is possibly TRBD1 (6 bases). The CDR3 sequence is 15 residues long. V lost 2 bases and J lost 4, with 11 bases in between. The germline gives CDR1 MNHEY, CDR2 SVGAGI. The CDR3 region is CASSYAGQFTGELFF. The CDR3 bases are TGTGCCAGCAGTTACGCCGGACAGTTCACCGGGGAGCTGTTTTTT.

The chain joins TRBV10-3 to TRBJ2-5, with TRBD2 identical over 8 bases. V gave up 6 bases and J gave up 1 base; unmatched junction bases: 1. Per the germline V gene, CDR1 is ENHRY and CDR2 is SYGVKD. There are 13 residues in the CDR3. In DNA form, the CDR3 reads TGTGCCATCAGGGGGACTAGCCAAGAGACCCAGTACTTC. It translates to CAIRGTSQETQYF.

The V and J genes are TRBV10-2 and TRBJ2-7, with D possibly matching TRBD1 (6 bases). The CDR3 runs to 15 residues. Germline CDR1 is WSHSY and CDR2 is SAAADI. The V gene lost 6 bases and the J gene lost 2 bases, with 17 bases spanning the gap. The chain's CDR3 is CASSPNRAITYEQYF. CDR3 nucleotide sequence: TGCGCCAGCAGCCCAAACAGGGCCATTACCTACGAGCAGTACTTC.

The chain is built from TRBV12-3 or TRBV12-4 and TRBJ2-7; TRBD1 might be the D (6 bases). The CDR3 has 13 amino acids. The ends were cut back, 5 bases at V and 3 bases at J, with 11 bases in the middle. The CDR3 region has the DNA TGTGCCAGCAGTCCCAACAGGGACTACGAGCAGTACTTC. Translated, it gives CASSPNRDYEQYF.

This chain connects TRBV6-5 to TRBJ1-5; 9 nucleotides line up with TRBD1. Trimming removed 6 bases from V and 4 bases from J; junction bases left unmatched: 7. The germline V gene has CDR1 MNHEY and CDR2 SVGAGI. The CDR3 loop spans 15 amino acids. In nucleotides, the CDR3 is TGTGCCAGCAGATCAGGGACAGGGAAAAATCAGCCCCAGCATTTT. Residues: CASRSGTGKNQPQHF.

The rearrangement joins TRBV7-2 to TRBJ2-7; TRBD1 aligns across 9 bases. CDR1 SGHTA and CDR2 FQGNSA come from the germline V gene. This CDR3 is built from 14 residues. V lost 5 bases, J lost 5 bases, and 7 bases stayed unmatched. The CDR3, as DNA: TGTGCCAGCAGCCGCACAGGGGGCCGGGACGAGCAGTACTTC. Residues: CASSRTGGRDEQYF.

The J gene is TRBJ2-3, the V gene TRBV7-8, with TRBD1 as a possible D gene (6 bases). The CDR3 runs to 15 residues. CDR1 SGHVS and CDR2 FQNEAQ come from the germline V gene. V was cut by 5 bases and J by 0 bases, with 12 bases left in between. CDR3 coding DNA: TGTGCCAGCAGCCTACAGGGATTGAGCACAGATACGCAGTATTTT. This sequence encodes CASSLQGLSTDTQYF.

V and J are TRBV11-2 and TRBJ2-7; TRBD1 aligns across 7 bases. The CDR3 contains 14 residues. V gave up 5 bases and J gave up 3 bases; unmatched junction bases: 7. Germline V CDR1 and CDR2: SGHAT, FQNNGV. CDR3 bases: TGTGCCAGCAGCCCGGACAGGTTAAACTACGAGCAGTACTTC. This encodes CASSPDRLNYEQYF.

The chain recombines TRBV19 with TRBJ2-7, with 11 bases identical to TRBD2. The V gene's germline CDR1 is LNHDA and CDR2 SQIVND (reference sequence). The junction had 7 bases not matched to a gene; V was cut back by 9 bases and J by 0 bases. The CDR3 extends over 15 amino acids. Here the CDR3 reads CASHPGLAASYEQYF. CDR3 bases: TGTGCCAGCCATCCGGGACTAGCGGCCTCCTACGAGCAGTACTTC.

This chain connects TRBV28 to TRBJ2-7; no definite D call. Germline V gives CDR1 MDHEN, CDR2 SYDVKM. The V gene lost 2 bases and the J gene lost 1 base, with 12 bases spanning the gap. The CDR3 sequence is 15 residues long. The CDR3 sequence: CASSLAATTSYEQYF. In DNA form, the CDR3 reads TGTGCCAGCAGTTTAGCAGCGACCACTTCCTACGAGCAGTACTTC.

The chain links TRBV18 to TRBJ2-1, with 7 nucleotides matching TRBD2. This CDR3 is built from 17 residues. Per the germline V gene, CDR1 is KGHSH and CDR2 is LQKENI. The junction had 5 bases not matched to a gene; V was cut back by 0 bases and J by 0 bases. The CDR3 nucleotides are TGTGCCAGCTCACCACCCCTCGGCGGGAGCTCCTACAATGAGCAGTTCTTC. Amino acids: CASSPPLGGSSYNEQFF. The full variable domain, with the rest looked up from reference TRBV18 and TRBJ2-1, is NAGVMQNPRHLVRRRGQEARLRCSPMKGHSHVYWYRQLPEEGLKFMVYLQKENIIDESGMPKERFSAEFPKEGPSILRIQQVVRGDSAAYFCASSPPLGGSSYNEQFFGPGTRLTVL.

The chain links TRBV7-8 to TRBJ1-4; TRBD1 aligns across 7 bases. CDR1 is SGHVS and CDR2 is FQNEAQ in the germline V gene. This CDR3 region has 14 residues. V lost 3 bases and J lost 7; bases outside the gene matches: 5. CDR3 bases: TGTGCCAGCAGCTTGGGGGCAGGGGGTGAAAAACTGTTTTTT. It yields the protein CASSLGAGGEKLFF.

J is TRBJ1-4 and V is TRBV13, with D possibly TRBD1 on 5 matching bases. Germline CDR1 reads PRHDT; CDR2 reads FYEKMQ (reference sequence). This CDR3 has 13 amino acids. The ends were cut back, 5 bases at V and 10 bases at J, with 14 bases in the middle. The CDR3 loop reads CASSAGRVGKLFF. The CDR3 coding sequence is TGTGCCAGCAGCGCGGGGCGGGTGGGAAAACTGTTTTTT.

V and J are TRBV6-2 or TRBV6-3 and TRBJ2-5, with TRBD2 matching over 10 bases. V gave up 5 bases and J gave up 3 bases; unmatched junction bases: 6. CDR1 and CDR2 from the germline V gene are MNHEY and SVGEGT. The CDR3 runs 15 residues. The CDR3 sequence: CASSPLAGGEETQYF. The CDR3, as DNA: TGTGCCAGCAGTCCGTTAGCGGGGGGCGAAGAGACCCAGTACTTC.

The chain joins TRBV19 to TRBJ2-5, with D possibly TRBD2 on 6 matching bases. The CDR3 spans 14 residues. Germline V gives CDR1 LNHDA, CDR2 SQIVND (reference sequence). V was cut by 7 bases and J by 1 base, with 13 bases left in between. DNA for the CDR3: TGTGCCAGTAACCCGGCGGGGCGCCAAGAGACCCAGTACTTC. It specifies CASNPAGRQETQYF.

This chain connects TRBV5-4 to TRBJ2-3, with TRBD2 matching 9 bases. This CDR3 region has 16 residues. Germline V gene lookup returns CDR1 SGHNT and CDR2 YYREEE (reference sequence). V lost 2 bases and J lost 3; bases outside the gene matches: 7. CDR3 residues: CASSLYSGSMTDTQYF. DNA of the CDR3: TGTGCCAGCAGCTTATATAGCGGGAGTATGACAGATACGCAGTATTTT.

This sequence joins TRBV9 and TRBJ1-4; the D gene is possibly TRBD1 (5 bases). This CDR3 region has 15 residues. Looked up from germline, CDR1 is SGDLS and CDR2 is YYNGEE. Trimming left V 1 base short and J 4 bases short, with 11 bases between. CDR3 sequence reads: CASSVSGGGNEKLFF. The CDR3 coding sequence is TGTGCCAGCAGCGTATCCGGGGGAGGTAATGAAAAACTGTTTTTT.

This clone appeared a few times. The genes are TRBV28 and TRBJ2-3, with 11 bases identical to TRBD1. The J segment lost 4 bases and the V segment lost 10 bases, leaving 10 bases of the junction unmatched. The CDR3 is 15 amino acids. CDR1 and CDR2 from the germline V gene are MDHEN and SYDVKM. The CDR3: CATYPPGQGADTQYF. The CDR3 DNA reads as TGTGCCACCTACCCCCCGGGACAGGGGGCAGATACGCAGTATTTT.

The chain is built from TRBV6-5 and TRBJ2-7; TRBD1 matches at 8 bases. The germline V gene encodes CDR1 MNHEY and CDR2 SVGAGI. CDR3 length: 15 residues. Trimming at V came to 6 bases and at J to 3 bases, leaving 10 bases not matched to a gene. The CDR3 reads CASRARGLNDYEQYF. The CDR3 DNA follows: TGTGCCAGCAGGGCCAGGGGGCTAAATGACTACGAGCAGTACTTC.